A selection of T cell receptor beta chains follows, all from one sample in a study of blood T cell repertoires in COVID-19. Using immunoSEQ multiplex PCR, the repertoire was profiled, and TCRdb retains in-frame clones only, with some absent. This sample yields about 64,000 clones, of which around 80% are seen a single time; 12% to 15% belongs to the top ten. Sequenced input: peripheral blood. These receptors all stem from a man in his 60s with COVID-19, enrolled during active disease. CDR3s include the opening cysteine and the closing phenylalanine or tryptophan. D genes are given only for firm matches. Where a row states a size, it is once, few, many or the class of an expanded clone; other rows omit it.

TGTGCCATCAGTGACTTTGGGACAGTTGGTGGGGATACGCAGTATTTT CAISDFGTVGGDTQYF TRBV10-3 TRBD1 - TRBJ2-3
TGTGCGGTGGGGGGTGCTACCTACGAGCAGTACTTC CAVGGATYEQYF TRBV30 - - TRBJ2-7
TGTGCCAGCAGTCGGGACAGGGTAATCGAGCAGTACTTC CASSRDRVIEQYF TRBV5-4 TRBD1 - TRBJ2-7
TGTGCCAGCAGTTCTTTTGGGGGCGATGGAAAGCCCCAGCATTTT CASSSFGGDGKPQHF TRBV28 - - TRBJ1-5
TGCGCCAGCAGTTGGGGGGACTCCTACGAGCAGTACTTC CASSWGDSYEQYF TRBV5-1 - - TRBJ2-7
TGTGCCAGCAGTACCCGAACTCCCCGAGAGACCCAGTACTTC CASSTRTPRETQYF TRBV6-5 - - TRBJ2-5
TGTGCCAGCTCCCCCGGGCAAGAGACCCAGTACTTC CASSPGQETQYF TRBV18 - - TRBJ2-5
TGTGCCAGCAGTTCCCGGGACAGGGGACAAGAGACCCAGTACTTC CASSSRDRGQETQYF TRBV6-5 TRBD1 - TRBJ2-5
TGTGCCAGCAGTGCCTATTCCGGGACAATCCACACTGAAGCTTTCTTT CASSAYSGTIHTEAFF TRBV2 - - TRBJ1-1
TGCAGTGCTAGTAACCAGTACGAGCAGTACTTC CSASNQYEQYF TRBV20-1 - - TRBJ2-7
TGCGCCAGCTATCGGGATACTGGGGCCAACGTCCTGACTTTC CASYRDTGANVLTF TRBV5-1 - - TRBJ2-6
TGCGCCAGCAGCCCCCGAGGAGGCGTGGGGTCAAATGAGCAGTTCTTC CASSPRGGVGSNEQFF TRBV5-1 - - TRBJ2-1
TGCGCCAGCAGCTCCGGACAGGCTCACCAAGAGACCCAGTACTTC CASSSGQAHQETQYF TRBV5-1 TRBD1 - TRBJ2-5
TGTGCCAGCAGCGTAGGGGGGCTTAGGATGAATGAGCAGTTCTTC CASSVGGLRMNEQFF TRBV9 - - TRBJ2-1
TGTGCCAGCAGTTTATGGGCCGGTGGACAGTCCTACGAGCAGTACTTC CASSLWAGGQSYEQYF TRBV28 - - TRBJ2-7
TGTGCCAGCAGCCTCTCGGGCGGGAGCCCCTACGAGCAGTACTTC CASSLSGGSPYEQYF TRBV27 TRBD2 - TRBJ2-7
TGTGCCAGTACCCCGAGGCCTAGCGGCACAGATACGCAGTATTTT CASTPRPSGTDTQYF TRBV19 - - TRBJ2-3
TGTGCCAGCAGCTCCAAGACTAGCGGGAGGGAGACCCAGTACTTC CASSSKTSGRETQYF TRBV7-2 TRBD2 few TRBJ2-5
TGTGCCAGCAGCTTAGACAGCTCCTACAATGAGCAGTTCTTC CASSLDSSYNEQFF TRBV7-2 - - TRBJ2-1
TGTGCCAGCAGTTTACAGGGGTGGGAACCTAGCACTGAAGCTTTCTTT CASSLQGWEPSTEAFF TRBV27 - - TRBJ1-1
TGTGCCAGCACCCGAGGACCGGGACAGACAAATGAAAAACTGTTTTTT CASTRGPGQTNEKLFF TRBV2 TRBD1 - TRBJ1-4
TGTGCCAGCTCACCACCTCGAGACAGGCCCAATGAGCAGTTCTTC CASSPPRDRPNEQFF TRBV18 - few TRBJ2-1
TGTGCCATCAGCCCAGGGGGGGAGACCCAGTACTTC CAISPGGETQYF TRBV10-3 - many TRBJ2-5
TGTGCCACCAGTGATTCCGACCCTGTGGGTAGCGGGAGCACAGATACGCAGTATTTT CATSDSDPVGSGSTDTQYF TRBV24-1 TRBD2 - TRBJ2-3
TGTGCCAGCAGCTTCAGACAGGGTACGCAGTATTTT CASSFRQGTQYF TRBV7-3 TRBD1 - TRBJ2-3